A single sample gave rise to the 23 T cell receptor beta chains below, sequenced in a study of blood T cells in healthy people across ages. A second PCR, run for about 6 to 11 cycles, used a sample-barcoded 5' primer plus a J-beta primer mix. One entry per CDR3 protein, called by TCRdb with MiXCR from the 5' RACE reads. The table lists roughly 730,000 distinct CDR3 sequences, roughly 50% of them singletons, with around a quarter in the top ten. The sequenced material came from blood. The receptors here all came from a man in his forties in good health.

V is TRBV28 and J is TRBJ2-5, with 9 nucleotides matching TRBD1. This CDR3 spans 12 amino acids. V dropped 11 bases and J dropped 11; count of bases not matched to a gene: 12. From germline, CDR1 is MDHEN and CDR2 SYDVKM. CDR3 in amino acids: CAGGTGFYEQYF. The DNA for the CDR3 is TGTGCCGGCGGGACAGGGTTTTATGAGCAGTACTTC.

The V and J genes are TRBV27 and TRBJ2-3; TRBD1 or TRBD2 may be the D gene (5 bases each). Trimming shortened V by 3 bases and J by 5 bases, and 12 bases separated the two germline ends. Germline CDR1 MNHEY, CDR2 SMNVEV (reference sequence). CDR3 length equals 14 residues. The CDR3 DNA is TGTGCCAGCAGTTTGGTGGGGGTCGTAGATACGCAGTATTTT. Protein sequence: CASSLVGVVDTQYF.

The CDR3 protein is CASRTDMNTEAFF. DNA of the CDR3: TGTGCCAGCAGGACCGATATGAACACTGAAGCTTTCTTT. The chain uses TRBV7-9 and TRBJ1-1; D unclear. With 6 bases removed from V and 0 bases from J, the gap between germline ends came to 8 bases. Germline lookup yields CDR1 SEHNR and CDR2 FQNEAQ (reference sequence). The CDR3 loop spans 13 amino acids.

The chain is built from TRBV21-1 and TRBJ2-1; the table's D gene call, TRBD1, was not cross checked with the DNA. The closer fit of TRBJ2-7 to the DNA end suggests the J call may be wrong. TRBV21-1 is tagged as a pseudogene. The CDR3 is made up of 15 amino acids. The CDR3 DNA follows: TGTGCCAGCAGTCCCCTCTACGGTGGGGATAACGAGCAGTACTTC. This encodes CASSPLYGGDNEQYF.

This chain joins TRBV6-2 or TRBV6-3 and TRBJ1-1, with TRBD1 as a possible D gene (5 bases). The germline gives CDR1 MNHEY, CDR2 SVGEGT. V lost 2 bases to trimming and J lost 6 bases, with 16 bases between them. CDR3 size: 15 residues. The CDR3 spells CASSYPGLIGAEAFF. The DNA of the CDR3 is TGTGCCAGCAGTTACCCGGGACTCATTGGCGCTGAAGCTTTCTTT.

This clonotype was counted a single time. The CDR3 DNA follows: TGTGCCAGCAGTGAATTAGAACGTAGCTACCAAGAGACCCAGTACTTC. It translates to CASSELERSYQETQYF. This chain uses TRBV2 with TRBJ2-5; D ambiguous. V was pared by 2 bases and J by 0 bases, with 13 bases between. Germline V gene lookup returns CDR1 SNHLY and CDR2 FYNNEI. This CDR3 region has 16 residues.

This sequence joins TRBV6-2 or TRBV6-3 and TRBJ2-7; 10 nucleotides line up with TRBD2. Trimming cost V 0 bases and J 5 bases; bases outside gene matches: 7. CDR3 size: 16 residues. CDR1 and CDR2 from the germline V gene are MNHEY and SVGEGT. DNA of the CDR3: TGTGCCAGCAGTTACTCGACGGAGCGGGAGGGCGACGAGCAGTACTTC. Its protein is CASSYSTEREGDEQYF.

The chain is built from TRBV29-1 and TRBJ1-4; D is ambiguous. This CDR3 has 12 residues. V shed 6 bases and J shed 4 bases, with 9 bases lying between them. The germline V gene has CDR1 SQVTM and CDR2 ANQGSEA. Written as DNA, the CDR3 is TGCAGCGTGAGAGACGGTAATGAAAAACTGTTTTTT. Translation: CSVRDGNEKLFF.

This chain links TRBV27 with TRBJ2-7; D gene unclear. CDR3 length equals 14 residues. V was pared by 5 bases and J by 3 bases, with 14 bases between. Germline CDR1 and CDR2: MNHEY and SMNVEV (reference sequence). The CDR3 protein is CASSPRLPGYEQYF. As DNA, the CDR3 is TGTGCCAGCAGTCCCCGCCTCCCGGGCTACGAGCAGTACTTC.

The V gene is TRBV4-3, the J gene TRBJ2-4; tentatively, D is TRBD1 (7 bases). The J call may be wrong; the DNA end is better matched by TRBJ2-7. Germline assignment: CDR1 LGHNA and CDR2 YSLEER. This CDR3 spans 14 amino acids. This chain's CDR3 is CASSQDRGVGEQYF. As DNA, the CDR3 is TGCGCCAGCAGCCAAGACAGGGGGGTGGGCGAGCAGTACTTC.

V usage is TRBV4-1 and J usage is TRBJ2-7; tentatively, D is TRBD1 (6 bases). The J call could be wrong; TRBJ2-5 is a better fit for the DNA end. The CDR3 length is 16 residues. Germline V gene lookup returns CDR1 MGHRA and CDR2 YSYEKL. CDR3: CASSLQLDRGIETQYF. The CDR3, as DNA: TGCGCCAGCAGCCTTCAGCTGGACAGAGGAATAGAGACCCAGTACTTC.

The gene calls are TRBV5-1 and TRBJ2-3, with D possibly TRBD1 on 5 matching bases. The germline V and J ends were trimmed by 7 bases and 2 bases, with 17 bases remaining between them. The CDR3 length is 15 residues. Germline CDR1 and CDR2: SGHRS and YFSETQ. DNA for the CDR3: TGCGCCAGCGCCCAACAAGGGGCGCCCACAGATACGCAGTATTTT. This translates into CASAQQGAPTDTQYF. The entire variable domain, with the rest obtained from reference TRBV5-1 and TRBJ2-3, is as follows: KAGVTQTPRYLIKTRGQQVTLSCSPISGHRSVSWYQQTPGQGLQFLFEYFSETQRNKGNFPGRFSGRQFSNSRSEMNVSTLELGDSALYLCASAQQGAPTDTQYFGPGTRLTVL.

The chain couples TRBV20-1 to TRBJ2-1; 9 nucleotides agree with TRBD2. The ends lost 4 bases at V and 2 bases at J; junction bases unmatched: 12. The CDR3 has 17 amino acids. The V gene's germline CDR1 is DFQATT and CDR2 SNEGSKA (reference sequence). In DNA, the CDR3 is TGCAGTGCTACCAACCCCCGACTAGCGGTGGCCTACAATGAGCAGTTCTTC. Translating gives CSATNPRLAVAYNEQFF.

The rearrangement joins TRBV7-2 to TRBJ2-2; 8 bases are shared with TRBD2. Germline CDR1 SGHTA, CDR2 FQGNSA. The CDR3 covers 18 residues. J gave up 2 bases and V 1 base, and 9 bases lay outside the gene matches. Here the CDR3 reads CASSLVIAGRGNTGELFF. In DNA form, the CDR3 reads TGTGCCAGCAGCTTAGTGATAGCGGGAAGAGGTAACACCGGGGAGCTGTTTTTT.

V and J are TRBV20-1 and TRBJ1-6; D might be TRBD1 (5 bases). Trimming took off 3 bases at V and 10 bases at J, with 19 bases between the two ends. The CDR3 runs 15 residues. The germline V gene has CDR1 DFQATT and CDR2 SNEGSKA (reference sequence). CDR3 amino acids: CSARTFGTAPSPLHF. The DNA for the CDR3 is TGCAGTGCTAGGACCTTCGGGACCGCGCCCTCACCCCTCCACTTT.

The chain combines TRBV20-1 with TRBJ2-1; D remains unclear. The germline CDR1 and CDR2 sequences are DFQATT and SNEGSKA (reference sequence). The V and J ends lost 4 bases and 5 bases respectively, with 6 bases between them. CDR3 length equals 11 residues. Here the CDR3 DNA reads TGCAGTGCTATCGGAGACAATGAGCAGTTCTTC. This gives the protein CSAIGDNEQFF.

The chain links TRBV4-2 to TRBJ2-3, with 13 bases matching TRBD2. This CDR3 has 19 amino acids. V lost 0 bases and J lost 2; bases outside the gene matches: 8. The germline CDR1 and CDR2 sequences are LGHNA and YNFKEQ. The CDR3 DNA sequence: TGTGCCAGCAGCCAAGAGTCAACTAGCGGGAGGGCGTACACAGATACGCAGTATTTT. It codes for CASSQESTSGRAYTDTQYF.

The rearrangement joins TRBV12-3 or TRBV12-4 to TRBJ2-4; 11 bases agree with TRBD2. TRBJ2-7 matches the DNA end more closely, so the J call is doubtful. This CDR3 comprises 14 residues. This CDR3 is CASSFLAGGSEQYF. The CDR3 DNA sequence: TGTGCCAGCAGTTTTCTAGCGGGAGGTAGCGAGCAGTACTTC.

This sequence joins TRBV13 and TRBJ2-1; 10 bases map to TRBD2. The CDR3 is 16 residues long. With V trimmed by 5 bases and J by 1 base, 5 bases remained unmatched. Per germline, CDR1 PRHDT and CDR2 FYEKMQ (reference sequence). The CDR3 reads CASSTIAGGSYNEQFF. As DNA, the CDR3 is TGTGCCAGCAGCACCATAGCGGGAGGATCCTACAATGAGCAGTTCTTC.

This clonotype was seen more than once but under ten times. The chain couples TRBV20-1 to TRBJ2-1; TRBD1 aligns across 9 bases. Trimming at V came to 5 bases and at J to 6 bases, leaving 8 bases not matched to a gene. The germline V gene has CDR1 DFQATT and CDR2 SNEGSKA (reference sequence). The CDR3 is 14 residues long. As DNA, the CDR3 is TGCAGTGCTGCCTACAGGGGGCGCATCAATGAGCAGTTCTTC. It yields the protein CSAAYRGRINEQFF.

This clonotype showed up many times. This rearrangement joins TRBV9 to TRBJ2-6, with D hard to call. With 0 bases removed from V and 2 bases from J, the gap between germline ends came to 6 bases. CDR3 length equals 15 residues. From germline, CDR1 is SGDLS and CDR2 YYNGEE. The CDR3 protein is CASSVGVTGANVLTF. The CDR3 DNA reads as TGTGCCAGCAGCGTAGGGGTAACTGGGGCCAACGTCCTGACTTTC.

The chain has TRBV4-1 and TRBJ2-3; D is unresolved. The CDR3 length is 14 residues. CDR1 and CDR2 from the germline V gene are MGHRA and YSYEKL. V was trimmed by 3 bases and J by 3 bases, leaving 10 bases between them. The CDR3 loop is CASSHLGSTDTQYF. The CDR3 DNA follows: TGCGCCAGCAGCCACCTCGGGTCTACAGATACGCAGTATTTT.

The sample holds a few counts of this clonotype. The chain is built from TRBV27 and TRBJ1-5; a possible D gene is TRBD1 (6 bases). Germline CDR1 and CDR2: MNHEY and SMNVEV (reference sequence). V dropped 5 bases and J dropped 3 bases, with 8 bases sitting between them. CDR3 length: 13 residues. This chain's CDR3 is CASSDRYNQPQHF. For the CDR3, the DNA is TGTGCCAGCAGTGACAGGTACAATCAGCCCCAGCATTTT.